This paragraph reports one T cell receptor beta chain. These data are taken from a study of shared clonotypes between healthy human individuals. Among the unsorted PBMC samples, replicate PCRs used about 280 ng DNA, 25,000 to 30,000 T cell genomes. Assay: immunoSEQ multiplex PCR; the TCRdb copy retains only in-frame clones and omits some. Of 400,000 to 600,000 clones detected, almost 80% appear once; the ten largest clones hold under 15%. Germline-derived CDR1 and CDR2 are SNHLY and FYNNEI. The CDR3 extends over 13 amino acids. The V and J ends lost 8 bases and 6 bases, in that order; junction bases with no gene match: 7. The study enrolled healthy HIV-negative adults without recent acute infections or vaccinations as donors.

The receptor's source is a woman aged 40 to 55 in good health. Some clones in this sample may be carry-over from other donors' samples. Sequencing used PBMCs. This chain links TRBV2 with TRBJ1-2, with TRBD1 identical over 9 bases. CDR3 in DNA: TGTGCCAGCTCGGACAGGGGACTTCATGGCTACACCTTC. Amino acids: CASSDRGLHGYTF.